The 10 T cell receptor beta chains given below trace back to one sample, sequenced in a study of blood T cells in healthy people across ages. The authors ran a second PCR of roughly 7 to 11 cycles using a sample-barcoded 5' primer and a J-beta primer mix. TCRdb analysed the 5' RACE reads with MiXCR anew, one entry per CDR3 protein. The profile shows around 600,000 distinct CDR3 sequences, about 45% of them singletons. The sample comprised blood. The receptors were sampled from an older man in good health.

This clonotype turned up a few times. This chain links TRBV12-5 with TRBJ2-1, with D unclear. Germline V gives CDR1 LGHNT, CDR2 FRNRAP. With 3 bases removed from V and 2 bases from J, the gap between germline ends came to 8 bases. The CDR3 consists of 14 residues. The CDR3 nucleotides read TGTGCTAGTGGTTTAAATCTGCCCTACAATGAGCAGTTCTTC. It is translated as CASGLNLPYNEQFF.

V gene TRBV6-6 combines with J gene TRBJ1-4, with D possibly TRBD1 on 5 matching bases. The CDR3 consists of 14 residues. Germline assignment: CDR1 MNHNY and CDR2 SVGAGI (reference sequence). The germline V and J ends were trimmed by 2 bases and 8 bases, with 12 bases remaining between them. This CDR3 reads CASSYRGTDEKLFF. The CDR3 nucleotides read TGTGCCAGCAGTTACAGGGGAACTGACGAAAAACTGTTTTTT.

The chain links TRBV5-1 to TRBJ2-7; unclear D gene. Trimming removed 6 bases at V and 1 base at J, with 14 bases between. This CDR3 contains 14 residues. The germline gives CDR1 SGHRS, CDR2 YFSETQ. The DNA for the CDR3 is TGCGCCAGCAACGGTGGCAGTGGGTCCTACGAGCAGTACTTC. It yields the protein CASNGGSGSYEQYF.

The table lists this clonotype with a few counts. This chain connects TRBV5-1 to TRBJ1-1; D unresolved. CDR3 length: 13 amino acids. Trimming cost V 4 bases and J 2 bases, with 9 bases left between them. CDR1 SGHRS and CDR2 YFSETQ come from the germline V gene. Here the CDR3 reads CASSGSLNTEAFF. CDR3 nucleotides: TGCGCCAGCAGCGGATCATTAAACACTGAAGCTTTCTTT.

The chain combines TRBV27 with TRBJ2-7; possible D gene TRBD2, 6 bases. This CDR3 has 15 residues. V shed 2 bases and J shed 2 bases, with 13 bases lying between them. CDR1 is MNHEY, CDR2 SMNVEV, per germline (reference sequence). CDR3 in DNA: TGTGCCAGCAGTTTACGAGCGGGTTCGACCTACGAGCAGTACTTC. Translating gives CASSLRAGSTYEQYF.

Written as DNA, the CDR3 is TGTGCCAGCTCACGCCAGGGGCGACTCAACTACAATGAAAAACTGTTTTTT. This encodes CASSRQGRLNYNEKLFF. This chain joins TRBV18 and TRBJ1-4; D possibly corresponds to TRBD1 (6 bases). The CDR3 covers 17 residues. Germline V CDR1 and CDR2: KGHSH, LQKENI. Trimming removed 4 bases from V and 5 bases from J, with 20 bases in between.

The rearrangement joins TRBV12-3 or TRBV12-4 to TRBJ2-1; maybe TRBD1 (5 bases). The V end lost 1 base, the J end lost 5 bases, and 9 bases lay between the germline ends. The length of the CDR3 is 14 residues. CDR3 loop: CASSLGGRDNEQFF. DNA of the CDR3: TGTGCCAGCAGTTTAGGGGGCAGGGACAATGAGCAGTTCTTC.

This clonotype has a handful of counts. The chain recombines TRBV7-2 with TRBJ2-7, with 9 positions matching TRBD1. This CDR3 has 14 residues. With V trimmed by 4 bases and J by 5 bases, 6 bases remained unmatched. Germline lookup yields CDR1 SGHTA and CDR2 FQGNSA. Written as DNA, the CDR3 is TGTGCCAGCAGCTCTGACAGGGGGTCGGACGAGCAGTACTTC. Translated: CASSSDRGSDEQYF.

This clonotype was detected many times. The chain has TRBV6-5 and TRBJ2-3; D is unresolved. CDR1 and CDR2 from the germline V gene are MNHEY and SVGAGI. Deletions cut 2 bases from V and 5 bases from J, with 23 bases between. The CDR3 has 18 amino acids. Here the CDR3 DNA reads TGTGCCAGCAGTTACCATCCCCCCCCTCTAGGATCAGGAGATACGCAGTATTTT. Its translation is CASSYHPPPLGSGDTQYF.

This chain connects TRBV25-1 to TRBJ2-3; 8 positions match TRBD1. The V gene end was trimmed by 1 base and the J gene end by 2 bases; junction bases not matched to a gene: 2. The CDR3 contains 15 residues. Germline loops: CDR1 MGHDK, CDR2 SYGVNS. In DNA form, the CDR3 reads TGTGCCAGCAGTGAATCGGGACAGGTCACAGATACGCAGTATTTT. Translating gives CASSESGQVTDTQYF. Looking up the rest from reference TRBV25-1 and TRBJ2-3 gives the full variable domain: EADIYQTPRYLVIGTGKKITLECSQTMGHDKMYWYQQDPGMELHLIHYSYGVNSTEKGDLSSESTVSRIRTEHFPLTLESARPSHTSQYLCASSESGQVTDTQYFGPGTRLTVL.